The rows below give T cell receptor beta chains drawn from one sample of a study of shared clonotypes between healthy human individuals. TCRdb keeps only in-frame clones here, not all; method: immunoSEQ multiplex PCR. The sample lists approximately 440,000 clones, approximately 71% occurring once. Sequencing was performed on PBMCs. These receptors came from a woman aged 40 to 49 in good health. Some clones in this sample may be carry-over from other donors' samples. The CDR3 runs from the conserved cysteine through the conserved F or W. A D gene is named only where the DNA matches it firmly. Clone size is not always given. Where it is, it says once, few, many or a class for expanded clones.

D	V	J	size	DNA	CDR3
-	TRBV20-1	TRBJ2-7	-	TGCAGTGCAGGGCGAAGCTACGAGCAGTACTTC	CSAGRSYEQYF
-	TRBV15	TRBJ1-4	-	TGTGCCACCAGCAGACCTACGAAGAGGGATAAACTGTTTTTT	CATSRPTKRDKLFF
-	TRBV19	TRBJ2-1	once	TGTGCCAGTAGTATAGGGAGTAGAGGCTATGAGCAGTTCTTC	CASSIGSRGYEQFF
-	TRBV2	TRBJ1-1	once	TGTGCCAGCAGTGAATTGGGGTTACGTGAAGCTTTCTTT	CASSELGLREAFF
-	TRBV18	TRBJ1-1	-	TGTGCCAGCTCACCAAACGCAGACACTGAAGCTTTCTTT	CASSPNADTEAFF
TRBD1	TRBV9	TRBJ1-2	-	TGTGCCAGCAGCCACAGGGACAGGGTTTATGGCTACACCTTC	CASSHRDRVYGYTF
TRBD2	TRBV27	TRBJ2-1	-	TGTGCCAGCAGTCTGGACGATAGCGGGGGCAATGAGCAGTTCTTC	CASSLDDSGGNEQFF
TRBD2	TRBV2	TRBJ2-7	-	TGTGCCAGCAGTGAAAGGGTCTGGCTAGCGGGAGTTGAGGAGCAGTACTTC	CASSERVWLAGVEEQYF
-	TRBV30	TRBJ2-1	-	TGTGCCTGGACCCCGGTGGGGTATGAGCAGTTCTTC	CAWTPVGYEQFF
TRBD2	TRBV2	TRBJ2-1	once	TGTGCCAGCAGTCTAGGACTAGCGGGAGTCAATGAGCAGTTCTTC	CASSLGLAGVNEQFF
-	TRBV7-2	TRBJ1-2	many	TGTGCCAGCAGCTTAGGACTGGGCTACGTCTATGGCTACACCTTC	CASSLGLGYVYGYTF
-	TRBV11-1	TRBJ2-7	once	TGTGCCAGCAGCCCTCGTTTGTTCGGCGAGCAGTACTTC	CASSPRLFGEQYF
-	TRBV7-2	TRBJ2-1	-	TGTGCCAGCAGCTTAGGCGGGGGCCAGGGGAATGAGCAGTTCTTC	CASSLGGGQGNEQFF
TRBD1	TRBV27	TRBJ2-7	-	TGTGCCAGCAGTGCGGGGGACAGGGGATCTTACGGGGAGCAGTACTTC	CASSAGDRGSYGEQYF
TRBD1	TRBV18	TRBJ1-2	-	TGTGCCAGCTCACCGACAGGGGGGGACTATGGCTACACCTTC	CASSPTGGDYGYTF
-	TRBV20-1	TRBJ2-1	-	TGCAGGCCTCACGGGAACAATGAGCAGTTCTTC	CRPHGNNEQFF
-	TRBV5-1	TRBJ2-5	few	TGCGCCAGCAGCCAAAATGTGGGTTCCCAAGAGACCCAGTACTTC	CASSQNVGSQETQYF
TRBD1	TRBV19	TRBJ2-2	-	TGTGCCAGTAGGACCGGACAGGATGATACCGGGGAGCTGTTTTTT	CASRTGQDDTGELFF
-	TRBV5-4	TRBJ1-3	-	TGTGCCAGCAGCTTGGCCCGACAGGGAAACACCATATATTTT	CASSLARQGNTIYF
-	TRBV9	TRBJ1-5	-	TGTGCCAGCAGCGTGGCAGGGAATCAGCCCCAGCATTTT	CASSVAGNQPQHF
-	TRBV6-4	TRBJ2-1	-	TGTGCCAGTCGGGCTTTGGAGGGGGCAAAGCAGTTCTTC	CASRALEGAKQFF
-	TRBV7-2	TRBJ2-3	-	TGTGCCAGCAGCTTAAGTCATATTGCAACCGATACGCAGTATTTT	CASSLSHIATDTQYF
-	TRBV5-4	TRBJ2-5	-	TGTGCCAGCAGCGCCAGGGCGACTGTGGAGACCCAGTACTTC	CASSARATVETQYF
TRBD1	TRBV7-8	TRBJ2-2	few	TGTGCCAGCAGCGCACAGGGGGCGAGCACCGGGGAGCTGTTTTTT	CASSAQGASTGELFF
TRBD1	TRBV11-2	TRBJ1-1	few	TGTGCCAGCAGCGCGTTAGGGGGCGCGGGCACTGAAGCTTTCTTT	CASSALGGAGTEAFF
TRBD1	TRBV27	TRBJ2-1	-	TGTGCCAGCAGTTTAAGGTGGGACAGGGTTTACAATGAGCAGTTCTTC	CASSLRWDRVYNEQFF
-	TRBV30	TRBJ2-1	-	TGTGCCTGGAGCGCGCCGGCGGCCTACCCTCCCAATGAGCAGTTCTTC	CAWSAPAAYPPNEQFF
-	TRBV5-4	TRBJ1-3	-	TGTGCCAGCAGCTCTTCCGGGGGGGGTGAGGCTGGAAACACCATATATTTT	CASSSSGGGEAGNTIYF
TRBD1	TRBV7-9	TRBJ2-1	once	TGTGCCAGCAGCTTTCTCCGGGACAGGGGTCAGTTCTTC	CASSFLRDRGQFF
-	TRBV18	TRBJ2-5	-	TGTGCCAGCTCAGAAGTGGAGACCCAGTACTTC	CASSEVETQYF
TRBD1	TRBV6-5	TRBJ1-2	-	TGTGCCAGCAGTCCCCCCGCAGGGACAGGCGGCTACACCTTC	CASSPPAGTGGYTF
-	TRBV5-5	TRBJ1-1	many	TGTGCCAGCAGCTTACCATTCGATAACACTGAAGCTTTCTTT	CASSLPFDNTEAFF
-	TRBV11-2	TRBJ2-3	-	TGTGCCAGCGGGGCGAGTGGGACAGATACGCAGTATTTT	CASGASGTDTQYF
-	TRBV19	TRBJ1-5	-	TGTGCCAGTAGTATTTGGGACAGCAATCAGCCCCAGCATTTT	CASSIWDSNQPQHF
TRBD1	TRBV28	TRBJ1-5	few	TGTGCCAGCAGTTTCAACAGGGGACGGGGGTATCAGCCCCAGCATTTT	CASSFNRGRGYQPQHF
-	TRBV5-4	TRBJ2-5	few	TGTGCCAGCAGCTTGGGTAGCGGCCAAGAGACCCAGTACTTC	CASSLGSGQETQYF
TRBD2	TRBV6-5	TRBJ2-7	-	TGTGCCAGCAGTTACCTCGGCGGGAGGAAGGACGAGCAGTACTTC	CASSYLGGRKDEQYF
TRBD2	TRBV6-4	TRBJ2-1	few	TGTGCCAGCAGTGACTCGGCTAGCGGGGGCTACAATGAGCAGTTCTTC	CASSDSASGGYNEQFF
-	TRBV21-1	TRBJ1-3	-	TGTGCCAGCAGCAAAGGTCGGGACAGGGGGCTTGGAAACACCATATATTTT	CASSKGRDRGLGNTIYF
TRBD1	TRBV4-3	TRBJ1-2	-	TGCGCCAGCAGCCAAGGTCAGGGGGGAGCCCCAATCTTC	CASSQGQGGAPIF
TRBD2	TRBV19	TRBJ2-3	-	TGTGCCAGTAGTATAGTGACTAGCGGGTGGGGAGATACGCAGTATTTT	CASSIVTSGWGDTQYF
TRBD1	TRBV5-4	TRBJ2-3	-	TGTGCCAGCAGCCGCGGACAGGACACAGATACGCAGTATTTT	CASSRGQDTDTQYF
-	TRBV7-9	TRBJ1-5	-	TGTGCCAGCAGCTTACAGGGTAGCAATCAGCCCCAGCATTTT	CASSLQGSNQPQHF
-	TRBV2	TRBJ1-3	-	TGTGCCAGCAAGGATTGGAGCTCTGGAAACACCATATATTTT	CASKDWSSGNTIYF
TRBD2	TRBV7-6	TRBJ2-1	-	TGTGCCAGCAGCTTTCTGACTAGCGGAACCTACAATGAGCAGTTCTTC	CASSFLTSGTYNEQFF
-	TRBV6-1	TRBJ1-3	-	TGTGCCAGCAGTGAAACAGGGCCAGGAAACACCATATATTTT	CASSETGPGNTIYF